Listed below are T cell receptor beta chains from one sample, sequenced in a study of blood T cell repertoires in COVID-19. Profiled with immunoSEQ multiplex PCR; TCRdb holds only in-frame clones, not every one. The table lists 250,000 to 350,000 clones, less than 90% of them singletons, with around 2.9% in the top ten. The sample taken for sequencing was PBMCs or T cells enriched from blood (not recorded which). The receptors shown here come from a woman between 50 and 59 years old who had recovered from COVID-19. The CDR3 runs from the conserved cysteine through the conserved F or W. A D gene is named only where the DNA matches it firmly. Clone sizes are given selectively: once, few, many, or a class where the clone is expanded.

J gene,clone size,V gene,D gene,CDR3 protein,CDR3 DNA
TRBJ1-2,.,TRBV28,TRBD1,CASSSFQGGYGYTF,TGTGCCAGCAGTTCCTTCCAGGGGGGCTATGGCTACACCTTC
TRBJ2-2,.,TRBV9,.,CASSALNTGELFF,TGTGCCAGCAGCGCACTAAACACCGGGGAGCTGTTTTTT
TRBJ2-3,.,TRBV5-1,.,CASSLENSGTDTQYF,TGCGCCAGCAGTTTAGAAAATAGCGGCACAGATACGCAGTATTTT
TRBJ2-2,.,TRBV5-6,.,CASSFGVPGELFF,TGTGCCAGCAGCTTCGGGGTCCCCGGGGAGCTGTTTTTT
TRBJ2-7,.,TRBV29-1,TRBD2,CSVLTSGSYEQYF,TGCAGCGTTCTGACTAGCGGGAGCTACGAGCAGTACTTC
TRBJ2-7,.,TRBV9,TRBD2,CASSAGREVSSEQYF,TGTGCCAGCAGTGCGGGGCGGGAGGTCTCTTCGGAGCAGTACTTC
TRBJ1-6,.,TRBV27,.,CASRGVITGSSSPLHF,TGTGCCAGCAGGGGGGTAATTACAGGGTCGTCTTCACCCCTCCACTTT
TRBJ1-2,.,TRBV10-3,TRBD1,CALYLGQGYGYTF,TGTGCCCTTTATCTTGGACAGGGTTATGGCTACACCTTC
TRBJ2-3,once,TRBV11-2,TRBD2,CASSLTSGSISDTQYF,TGTGCCAGCAGTCTCACTAGCGGTAGTATTTCTGATACGCAGTATTTT
TRBJ2-7,.,TRBV27,TRBD1,CASSPRTGHRSYEQYF,TGTGCCAGCAGTCCGAGGACAGGGCACCGAAGCTACGAGCAGTACTTC
TRBJ2-1,once,TRBV5-4,.,CASSFRQATGNEQFF,TGTGCCAGCAGCTTTCGGCAGGCCACCGGCAATGAGCAGTTCTTC
TRBJ1-1,few,TRBV7-2,.,CASSSLPASTEAFF,TGTGCCAGCAGCTCCCTTCCGGCTAGTACTGAAGCTTTCTTT
TRBJ1-5,.,TRBV4-2,.,CASSQDAGRQPQHF,TGTGCCAGCAGCCAAGATGCAGGGCGTCAGCCCCAGCATTTT
TRBJ1-5,.,TRBV7-8,TRBD1,CASSPTYRGHQPQHF,TGTGCCAGCAGCCCGACTTACAGGGGGCATCAGCCCCAGCATTTT
TRBJ2-3,.,TRBV4-2,TRBD2,CASSQAPAGVADTQYF,TGTGCCAGCAGCCAAGCTCCAGCGGGAGTAGCAGATACGCAGTATTTT
TRBJ1-5,.,TRBV3-1/TRBV3-2,TRBD1,CASSPHWTGANQPQHF,TGTGCCAGCAGCCCCCACTGGACAGGGGCCAATCAGCCCCAGCATTTT
TRBJ2-3,.,TRBV27,TRBD2,CASKSGGRTDTQYF,TGTGCCAGCAAGTCCGGCGGGAGGACAGATACGCAGTATTTT
TRBJ1-5,.,TRBV2,TRBD1,CASRKTGASNQPQHF,TGTGCCAGCAGGAAGACAGGGGCGAGCAATCAGCCCCAGCATTTT
TRBJ2-3,.,TRBV4-3,TRBD2,CASSRSLAGVADTQYF,TGCGCCAGCAGCCGATCGCTAGCGGGAGTTGCAGATACGCAGTATTTT
TRBJ2-1,.,TRBV29-1,TRBD1,CSVGMGTGYNEQFF,TGCAGCGTTGGAATGGGGACAGGCTACAATGAGCAGTTCTTC
TRBJ1-2,.,TRBV7-8,.,CASSLEPDYGYTF,TGTGCCAGCAGCTTAGAACCGGACTATGGCTACACCTTC
TRBJ1-4,.,TRBV2,TRBD1,CASSARGPTNEKLFF,TGTGCCAGCAGCGCCAGGGGGCCCACTAATGAAAAACTGTTTTTT
TRBJ1-5,.,TRBV24-1,TRBD1,CATSDQTGFGQPQHF,TGTGCCACCAGTGACCAGACAGGGTTCGGTCAGCCCCAGCATTTT
TRBJ1-1,.,TRBV7-2,TRBD1,CASSSPGTGWTEAFF,TGTGCCAGCAGCTCACCCGGGACAGGGTGGACTGAAGCTTTCTTT
TRBJ2-1,once,TRBV29-1,TRBD2,CSVGGRSYNEQFF,TGCAGCGTTGGCGGGAGATCCTACAATGAGCAGTTCTTC
TRBJ2-1,.,TRBV15,.,CATTTGSYNEQFF,TGTGCCACGACCACAGGGTCCTACAATGAGCAGTTCTTC
TRBJ2-7,.,TRBV21-1,.,CASTMSGKTYEQYF,TGTGCCAGCACCATGAGTGGTAAAACCTACGAGCAGTACTTC
TRBJ1-2,.,TRBV28,TRBD1,CASSYGTGALLNYGYTF,TGTGCCAGCAGCTACGGGACAGGGGCCTTACTAAACTATGGCTACACCTTC
TRBJ1-1,.,TRBV5-1,.,CASSRQTPNTEAFF,TGCGCCAGCAGCAGACAGACGCCGAACACTGAAGCTTTCTTT
TRBJ1-5,.,TRBV6-6,.,CASSYRDGGGNQPQHF,TGTGCCAGCAGTTACCGGGACGGGGGTGGCAATCAGCCCCAGCATTTT
TRBJ2-7,.,TRBV6-5,TRBD1,CASRPTGIDYEQYF,TGTGCCAGCAGGCCGACAGGGATAGACTACGAGCAGTACTTC
TRBJ2-7,.,TRBV7-8,TRBD2,CASGTSGRSREQYF,TGTGCCAGCGGGACTAGCGGGAGGTCGCGCGAGCAGTACTTC
TRBJ1-1,.,TRBV6-2/TRBV6-3,.,CASSYPPTLDRMNTEAFF,TGTGCCAGCAGTTACCCCCCTACCCTGGACAGAATGAACACTGAAGCTTTCTTT
TRBJ1-5,.,TRBV19,.,CATGRAVTNQPQHF,TGTGCCACCGGCAGGGCAGTAACGAATCAGCCCCAGCATTTT
TRBJ1-6,few,TRBV2,TRBD1,CASSAWTGTNSPLHF,TGTGCCAGCAGTGCTTGGACAGGGACGAATTCACCCCTCCACTTT
TRBJ2-1,.,TRBV11-2,TRBD2,CASSPPGTSGTSEQFF,TGTGCCAGCAGCCCTCCCGGGACTAGCGGGACGAGTGAGCAGTTCTTC
TRBJ1-5,.,TRBV28,TRBD1,CASRTGTGSRPQHF,TGTGCCAGCAGAACGGGGACAGGTAGCCGGCCCCAGCATTTT
TRBJ1-5,.,TRBV6-5,TRBD1,CASRDRSPPHF,TGTGCCAGCAGGGACAGGTCCCCCCCGCATTTT
TRBJ1-4,few,TRBV5-1,TRBD1,CASSMGQTTNEKLFF,TGCGCCAGCAGCATGGGACAGACAACTAATGAAAAACTGTTTTTT
TRBJ2-7,.,TRBV28,TRBD2,CASSHSGRAGSYEQYF,TGTGCCAGCAGCCATAGCGGGAGGGCCGGCTCCTACGAGCAGTACTTC
TRBJ2-6,.,TRBV6-2/TRBV6-3,TRBD1,CASSRDRAPSSGANVLTF,TGTGCCAGCAGTCGGGACAGGGCTCCCTCCTCTGGGGCCAACGTCCTGACTTTC